Shown below are 18 T cell receptor beta chains from a single sample sequenced in a study of OX40 agonist ivuxolimab in advanced cancers. Measured with immunoSEQ multiplex PCR; TCRdb has only the in-frame clones, and not every one. The sample records some 87,000 clones, 90% being singletons. The starting material was CD4+ or CD8+ T cells sorted from blood, obtained in a trial of the OX40 agonist ivuxolimab. Receptor source: an adult with an advanced solid tumor such as melanoma, head and neck, liver or kidney cancer.

The chain employs TRBV19 and TRBJ2-1; 7 bases align to TRBD1. The CDR3 runs 16 residues. The germline V gene encodes CDR1 LNHDA and CDR2 SQIVND (reference sequence). The V gene end was trimmed by 6 bases and the J gene end by 5 bases; junction bases not matched to a gene: 13. Here the CDR3 DNA reads TGTGCCAGTAGAAAGTTATGGGACAGATTCCACAATGAGCAGTTCTTC. Residues: CASRKLWDRFHNEQFF.

This chain joins TRBV7-2 and TRBJ2-3, with 15 bases identical to TRBD2. V dropped 6 bases and J dropped 6; count of bases not matched to a gene: 4. This CDR3 is 15 amino acids long. The germline V gene encodes CDR1 SGHTA and CDR2 FQGNSA. The CDR3 DNA is TGTGCCAGCAGGAAAGGGACTAGCGGGGGGGATACGCAGTATTTT. Protein sequence: CASRKGTSGGDTQYF.

In DNA, the CDR3 is TGTGCCAGCAGCGTAGGTGCAGGGGGCGACTATGGCTACACCTTC. Translation: CASSVGAGGDYGYTF. The chain uses TRBV9 and TRBJ1-2; TRBD1 agrees at 8 bases. Germline CDR1 reads SGDLS; CDR2 reads YYNGEE. The CDR3 consists of 15 residues. V dropped 0 bases and J dropped 3; count of bases not matched to a gene: 4.

This clone has only one observation. The chain recombines TRBV5-4 with TRBJ1-5; D is ambiguous. The CDR3 covers 13 residues. Germline V gene lookup returns CDR1 SGHNT and CDR2 YYREEE (reference sequence). Trimming shortened V by 0 bases and J by 7 bases, and 8 bases separated the two germline ends. CDR3 amino acids: CASSLDGVQPQHF. The CDR3 bases are TGTGCCAGCAGCTTGGACGGGGTGCAGCCCCAGCATTTT.

The gene calls are TRBV7-1 and TRBJ1-5, with unresolved D. TRBV7-1 is noted as an ORF with a role that remains uncertain. Trimming took 4 bases from V and 7 from J, leaving 11 bases between them. The CDR3 covers 13 residues. The DNA for the CDR3 is TGTGCCAGCAGCTTAGCGGACCCACAGCCCCAGCATTTT. Amino acids: CASSLADPQPQHF.

This chain joins TRBV9 and TRBJ2-3, with 8 nucleotides matching TRBD2. Trimming removed 1 base from V and 1 base from J; junction bases left unmatched: 11. Germline V gene data show CDR1 as SGDLS and CDR2 as YYNGEE. The CDR3 is 18 residues long. CDR3 DNA: TGTGCCAGCAGCGTAAGGGGGTCTCTGCGGGAGGGCACAGATACGCAGTATTTT. It codes for CASSVRGSLREGTDTQYF.

The genes are TRBV11-3 and TRBJ2-3; D may be TRBD2 (6 bases). Germline V gives CDR1 SGHNT, CDR2 YENEEA. The ends were cut back, 5 bases at V and 6 bases at J, with 21 bases in the middle. This CDR3 has 16 amino acids. The CDR3 loop is CASSSSRDSQRDTQYF. CDR3 DNA: TGTGCCAGCAGCAGCTCCCGGGACTCACAGAGGGATACGCAGTATTTT. Using reference TRBV11-3 and TRBJ2-3 for the parts outside the CDR3, the full variable domain is EAGVVQSPRYKIIEKKQPVAFWCNPISGHNTLYWYLQNLGQGPELLIRYENEEAVDDSQLPKDRFSAERLKGVDSTLKIQPAELGDSAVYLCASSSSRDSQRDTQYFGPGTRLTVL.

V gene TRBV19 combines with J gene TRBJ2-7; D unresolved. Germline assignment: CDR1 LNHDA and CDR2 SQIVND (reference sequence). V was shortened by 1 base and J by 4 bases, with 14 bases between the two germline ends. This CDR3 is 15 amino acids long. CDR3 amino acids: CASSIGPRSSYEQYF. The CDR3 nucleotides read TGTGCCAGTAGTATAGGGCCCAGAAGTTCTTACGAGCAGTACTTC.

The genes are TRBV30 and TRBJ2-3; D might be TRBD1 (6 bases). CDR3 length: 12 amino acids. Germline CDR1 is GTSNPN and CDR2 is SVGIG (reference sequence). With 1 base removed from V and 7 bases from J, the gap between germline ends came to 9 bases. CDR3 nucleotides: TGTGCCTGGAGTGACAGGGCGTATACGCAGTATTTT. Amino acid sequence: CAWSDRAYTQYF. Together with reference TRBV30 and TRBJ2-3, the CDR3 gives the full variable domain: SQTIHQWPATLVQPVGSPLSLECTVEGTSNPNLYWYRQAAGRGLQLLFYSVGIGQISSEVPQNLSASRPQDRQFILSSKKLLLSDSGFYLCAWSDRAYTQYFGPGTRLTVL.

The chain couples TRBV6-6 to TRBJ2-2; D remains unclear. V lost 2 bases, J lost 2 bases, and 9 bases lay in between. Germline V CDR1 and CDR2: MNHNY, SVGAGI (reference sequence). The CDR3 extends over 15 amino acids. As DNA, the CDR3 is TGTGCCAGCAGTTACAGGCCACGCAACACCGGGGAGCTGTTTTTT. This gives the protein CASSYRPRNTGELFF.

This sequence joins TRBV6-6 and TRBJ1-2, with 9 bases fitting TRBD1. Trimming removed 6 bases from V and 4 bases from J; junction bases left unmatched: 9. Per germline, CDR1 MNHNY and CDR2 SVGAGI (reference sequence). There are 15 residues in the CDR3. CDR3 sequence: CASSPQGAQGYGYTF. CDR3 nucleotides: TGTGCCAGCAGCCCACAGGGGGCGCAGGGCTATGGCTACACCTTC.

The rearrangement links TRBV30 to TRBJ2-5; possibly TRBD1 for D (5 bases). The V end lost 1 base, the J end lost 0 bases, and 15 bases lay between the germline ends. Per the germline V gene, CDR1 is GTSNPN and CDR2 is SVGIG (reference sequence). There are 16 residues in the CDR3. CDR3 DNA: TGTGCCTGGAGTGGGGGCCGGACCACGTACCAAGAGACCCAGTACTTC. Protein sequence: CAWSGGRTTYQETQYF.

This chain joins TRBV18 and TRBJ1-1; 10 bases align to TRBD1. V shed 3 bases and J 1 base; nucleotides not matched to a gene: 2. The CDR3 has 15 residues. In germline, CDR1 is KGHSH, CDR2 LQKENI. CDR3 nucleotides: TGTGCCAGCTCACCCGACAGGGGGCAGAACACTGAAGCTTTCTTT. Translated: CASSPDRGQNTEAFF.

The chain is built from TRBV9 and TRBJ1-3, with D maybe TRBD1 (5 bases). CDR1 and CDR2 (germline): SGDLS, YYNGEE. The V end was cut by 4 bases, the J end by 8 bases, with 13 bases between. The CDR3 spans 13 residues. The CDR3 sequence: CASSIRQSDTIYF. The CDR3 coding sequence is TGTGCCAGCAGCATCCGACAGTCAGACACCATATATTTT.

The chain uses TRBV27 and TRBJ2-7; unclear D gene. The germline V gene has CDR1 MNHEY and CDR2 SMNVEV (reference sequence). The germline V and J ends were trimmed by 3 bases and 3 bases, with 12 bases remaining between them. CDR3 length equals 14 residues. The DNA of the CDR3 is TGTGCCAGCAGTTTGGGGATCCGTCTCTACGAGCAGTACTTC. This codes for CASSLGIRLYEQYF.

The chain recombines TRBV30 with TRBJ1-6; a possible D gene is TRBD1 (5 bases). The germline V and J ends were trimmed by 0 bases and 5 bases, with 11 bases remaining between them. The CDR3 is 15 amino acids. Germline V gene lookup returns CDR1 GTSNPN and CDR2 SVGIG (reference sequence). CDR3 residues: CAWSVLDRDNSPLHF. In DNA, the CDR3 is TGTGCCTGGAGTGTACTCGACAGAGATAATTCACCCCTCCACTTT.

Only a few counts were recorded for this clone. V gene TRBV28 combines with J gene TRBJ2-5; D unresolved. V dropped 3 bases and J dropped 5 bases, with 7 bases sitting between them. Germline CDR1 MDHEN, CDR2 SYDVKM. The CDR3 consists of 12 residues. DNA for the CDR3: TGTGCCAGCAGTTTGAATGGGGAGACCCAGTACTTC. It specifies CASSLNGETQYF.

The chain uses TRBV4-1 and TRBJ2-1; possibly TRBD2 for D (6 bases). The V and J ends lost 2 bases and 4 bases respectively, with 12 bases between them. The length of the CDR3 is 15 residues. Germline lookup yields CDR1 MGHRA and CDR2 YSYEKL. In DNA form, the CDR3 reads TGCGCCAGCAGCCAACCTTTTCGGGGGTACAATGAGCAGTTCTTC. It codes for CASSQPFRGYNEQFF.